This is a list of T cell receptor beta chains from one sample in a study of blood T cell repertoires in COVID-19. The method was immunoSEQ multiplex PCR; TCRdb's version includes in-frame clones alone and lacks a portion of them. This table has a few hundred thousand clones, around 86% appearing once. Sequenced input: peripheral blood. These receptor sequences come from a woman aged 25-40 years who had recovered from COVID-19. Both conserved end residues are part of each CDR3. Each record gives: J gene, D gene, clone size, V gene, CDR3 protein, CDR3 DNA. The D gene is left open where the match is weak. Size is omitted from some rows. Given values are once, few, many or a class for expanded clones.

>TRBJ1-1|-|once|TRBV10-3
CAISEPPVVEAFF
TGTGCCATCAGTGAGCCCCCTGTTGTTGAAGCTTTCTTT
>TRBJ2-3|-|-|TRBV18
CASSQYQEAPTTDTQYF
TGTGCCAGCTCACAATATCAAGAGGCGCCAACCACAGATACGCAGTATTTT
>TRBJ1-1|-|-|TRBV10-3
CAISDPSRGITEAFF
TGTGCCATCAGTGACCCAAGTAGGGGGATCACTGAAGCTTTCTTT
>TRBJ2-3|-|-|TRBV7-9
CASSLTRGEDTQYF
TGTGCCAGCAGCTTAACGCGGGGTGAAGATACGCAGTATTTT
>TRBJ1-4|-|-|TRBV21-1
CASRTGIKEKLFF
TGTGCCAGCAGAACAGGGATTAAGGAAAAACTGTTTTTT
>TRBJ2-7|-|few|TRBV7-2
CASSPEAGTYEQYF
TGTGCCAGCAGCCCGGAGGCCGGGACTTACGAGCAGTACTTC
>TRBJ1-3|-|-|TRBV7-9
CASSSNSGNTIYF
TGTGCCAGCAGCTCCAACTCTGGAAACACCATATATTTT
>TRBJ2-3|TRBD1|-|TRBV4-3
CASSQDQGAYIVTDTQYF
TGCGCCAGCAGCCAAGATCAGGGGGCATATATAGTTACAGATACGCAGTATTTT
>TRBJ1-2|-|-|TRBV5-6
CASSLGQVDNNGYTF
TGTGCCAGCAGCTTGGGGCAAGTGGACAACAATGGCTACACCTTC
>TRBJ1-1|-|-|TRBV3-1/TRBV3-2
CASSPTDRRNTEAFF
TGTGCCAGCAGCCCTACAGACAGGAGGAACACTGAAGCTTTCTTT
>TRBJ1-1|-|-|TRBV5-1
CASSLGGRDTEAFF
TGCGCCAGCAGCTTGGGGGGCCGGGACACTGAAGCTTTCTTT
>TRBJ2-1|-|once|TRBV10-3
CATGDSYNEQFF
TGTGCCACCGGGGACTCCTACAATGAGCAGTTCTTC
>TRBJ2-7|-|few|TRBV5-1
CASSSLDNSYEQYF
TGCGCCAGCAGCTCTCTTGACAATTCCTACGAGCAGTACTTC
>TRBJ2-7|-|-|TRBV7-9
CASSVAGTLYEQYF
TGTGCCAGCAGCGTAGCCGGGACACTCTACGAGCAGTACTTC
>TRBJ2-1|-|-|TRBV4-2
CASSQEGLPRREQFF
TGTGCCAGCAGCCAGGAGGGACTCCCGCGGCGTGAGCAGTTCTTC
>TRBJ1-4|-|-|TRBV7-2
CASSLDTGFFNEKLFF
TGTGCCAGCAGCTTAGACACAGGCTTTTTTAATGAAAAACTGTTTTTT
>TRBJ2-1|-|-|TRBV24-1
CATSDRGRSKQFF
TGTGCCACCAGTGATCGTGGTAGAAGCAAGCAGTTCTTC
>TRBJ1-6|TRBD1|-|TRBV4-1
CASSDRGNSPLHF
TGCGCCAGCAGCGACAGGGGGAATTCACCCCTCCACTTT
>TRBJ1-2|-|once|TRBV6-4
CASFGWVTQGFYGYTF
TGTGCCAGCTTCGGATGGGTTACTCAGGGATTCTATGGCTACACCTTC
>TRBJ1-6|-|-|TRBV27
CASSFRGDNSPLHF
TGTGCCAGCAGTTTCAGGGGAGATAATTCACCCCTCCACTTT
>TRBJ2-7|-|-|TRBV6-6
CASSVLSGYEQYF
TGTGCCAGCAGTGTGCTGTCAGGGTACGAGCAGTACTTC
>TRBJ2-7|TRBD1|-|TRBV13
CASSKRETGDEQYF
TGTGCCAGCAGCAAAAGAGAGACAGGGGACGAGCAGTACTTC
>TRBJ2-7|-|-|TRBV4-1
CASSQDQRSSYEQYF
TGCGCCAGCAGCCAAGATCAAAGGAGCTCCTACGAGCAGTACTTC
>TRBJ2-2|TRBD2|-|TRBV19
CASTTSSGRDTGELFF
TGTGCCAGTACCACTTCGTCAGGGAGGGACACCGGGGAGCTGTTTTTT
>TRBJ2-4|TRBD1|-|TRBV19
CASSTQTGGAVKNIQYF
TGTGCCAGTAGTACACAGACAGGGGGCGCGGTCAAAAACATTCAGTACTTC
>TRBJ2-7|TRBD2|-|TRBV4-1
CASSQDAAGVAYEQYF
TGCGCCAGCAGCCAAGACGCGGCGGGAGTGGCCTACGAGCAGTACTTC
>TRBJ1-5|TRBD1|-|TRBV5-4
CASSLGGQGQPQHF
TGTGCCAGCAGCTTAGGGGGCCAAGGTCAGCCCCAGCATTTT
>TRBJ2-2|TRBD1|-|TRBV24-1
CATATGTGELFF
TGTGCCACCGCGACAGGGACAGGGGAGCTGTTTTTT
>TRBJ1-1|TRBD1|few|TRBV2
CASSSGQGGEAFF
TGTGCCAGCAGTTCGGGACAGGGAGGTGAAGCTTTCTTT
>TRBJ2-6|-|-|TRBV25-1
CASSEARGAGANVLTF
TGTGCCAGCAGTGAAGCCAGGGGCGCTGGGGCCAACGTCCTGACTTTC
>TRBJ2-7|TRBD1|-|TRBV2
CASSEGDRNSYEQYF
TGTGCCAGCAGTGAAGGGGACAGAAACTCCTACGAGCAGTACTTC
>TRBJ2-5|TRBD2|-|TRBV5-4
CASSSGTSGKETQYF
TGTGCCAGCAGCTCCGGGACTAGCGGGAAAGAGACCCAGTACTTC
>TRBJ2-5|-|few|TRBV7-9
CASSLGQLQETQYF
TGTGCCAGCAGCTTAGGGCAACTACAAGAGACCCAGTACTTC
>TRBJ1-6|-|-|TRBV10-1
CASNTGTPNSPLHF
TGCGCCAGTAACACCGGGACACCTAATTCACCCCTCCACTTT
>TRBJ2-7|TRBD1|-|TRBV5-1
CASSLGLGQANYEQYF
TGCGCCAGCAGCTTGGGCCTGGGACAGGCAAACTACGAGCAGTACTTC
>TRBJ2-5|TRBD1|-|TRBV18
CASSPQGAEEGETQYF
TGTGCCAGCTCACCGCAGGGGGCCGAAGAGGGAGAGACCCAGTACTTC
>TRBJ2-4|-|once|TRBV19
CASSIDRDGGNIQYF
TGTGCCAGTAGTATAGATAGGGACGGGGGAAACATTCAGTACTTC
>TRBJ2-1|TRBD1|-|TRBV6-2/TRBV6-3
CASSYGQGAYEQFF
TGTGCCAGCAGTTACGGACAGGGGGCTTATGAGCAGTTCTTC
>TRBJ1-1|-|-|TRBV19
CASSIAGGTEAFF
TGTGCCAGTAGTATCGCGGGGGGCACTGAAGCTTTCTTT
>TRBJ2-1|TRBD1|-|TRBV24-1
CATSDRDSAYNEQFF
TGTGCCACCAGTGACCGGGACAGCGCCTACAATGAGCAGTTCTTC
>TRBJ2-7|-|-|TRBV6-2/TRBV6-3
CASSYRDEQYF
TGTGCCAGCAGTTACCGGGACGAGCAGTACTTC
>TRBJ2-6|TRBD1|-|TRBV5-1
CASSRWTGGLSGANVLTF
TGCGCCAGCAGCCGATGGACAGGGGGCCTTTCTGGGGCCAACGTCCTGACTTTC
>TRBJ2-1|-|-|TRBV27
CASTYGTTTYNEQFF
TGTGCCAGCACCTACGGGACAACAACCTACAATGAGCAGTTCTTC
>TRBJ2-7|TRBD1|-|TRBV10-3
CAINAEQGTRDEQYF
TGTGCCATCAACGCAGAACAGGGGACGCGAGACGAGCAGTACTTC
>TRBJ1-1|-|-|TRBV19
CASTQGQNTEAFF
TGTGCCAGTACCCAGGGACAGAACACTGAAGCTTTCTTT
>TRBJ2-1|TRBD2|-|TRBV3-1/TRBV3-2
CASSQDSLAGVYNEQFF
TGTGCCAGCAGCCAAGATTCGCTAGCGGGAGTTTACAATGAGCAGTTCTTC
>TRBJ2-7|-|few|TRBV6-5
CASIPPRVPYEQYF
TGTGCCAGCATACCGCCCAGGGTTCCCTACGAGCAGTACTTC
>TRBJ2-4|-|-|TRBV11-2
CASSFDLTGDIQYF
TGTGCCAGCAGCTTTGACTTGACGGGGGACATTCAGTACTTC
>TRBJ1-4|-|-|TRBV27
CASSQTNEKLFF
TGTGCCAGCAGTCAGACTAATGAAAAACTGTTTTTT
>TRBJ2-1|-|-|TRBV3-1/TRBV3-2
CASSQEFPSRNEQFF
TGTGCCAGCAGCCAAGAGTTCCCTAGCAGAAATGAGCAGTTCTTC